Following are 31 T cell receptor beta chains from one sample sequenced in a study of graft-versus-host responses after intestinal transplantation. The protocol was immunoSEQ multiplex PCR, while the TCRdb copy is restricted to in-frame clones and leaves out a portion. The sample holds tens of thousands of clones, more than 80% seen once. Their specific antigens are unknown. Sequencing was performed on unstimulated CD8+ T cells sorted from spleen or lymph node cells, taken before intestinal transplant. These receptors came from a human donor who received an intestinal transplant.

This clone was counted once. The chain employs TRBV27 and TRBJ1-5; possible D gene TRBD1, 6 bases. V lost 8 bases to trimming and J lost 2 bases, with 16 bases between them. The CDR3 consists of 15 residues. Germline V gene sequence: CDR1 MNHEY, CDR2 SMNVEV (reference sequence). CDR3 sequence: CASWGGPWGNQPQHF. CDR3 in DNA: TGTGCCAGCTGGGGGGGGCCGTGGGGCAATCAGCCCCAGCATTTT.

This clone was detected only a few times. The V call is TRBV6-1, the J call TRBJ2-1; TRBD2 matches at 9 bases. The CDR3 is 15 amino acids. J lost 8 bases, V lost 4 bases, and 9 bases had no gene match. Germline V lookup: CDR1 MNHNS, CDR2 SASEGT. CDR3 sequence: CASSVEVAGADEQFF. CDR3 DNA: TGTGCCAGCAGTGTCGAGGTAGCGGGAGCGGATGAGCAGTTCTTC.

A remark on this clone: Germline is not matched at one junction end, which may reflect a read error. This chain uses TRBV7-3 with TRBJ1-2, with D possibly being TRBD1 (6 bases). This CDR3 is 13 amino acids long. Germline assignment: CDR1 SGHTA and CDR2 FQGTGA. CDR3 region: CASSLSRGAPVFF. In nucleotides, the CDR3 is TGTGCCAGCAGCTTATCCAGGGGTGCCCCGGTCTTCTTC.

This clone was counted between two and nine times. The V gene is TRBV4-1, the J gene TRBJ1-1, with no clear D. Between the trimmed V and J ends, which lost 0 bases and 1 base, there was a span of 6 bases. This CDR3 has 14 residues. CDR1 is MGHRA, CDR2 YSYEKL, per germline. The CDR3 reads CASSQDSGNTEAFF. As DNA, the CDR3 is TGCGCCAGCAGCCAAGATTCGGGGAACACTGAAGCTTTCTTT.

This chain joins TRBV4-1 and TRBJ2-5; 7 bases map to TRBD1. J was trimmed by 4 bases and V by 1 base; bases with no gene match: 18. Germline values: CDR1 MGHRA, CDR2 YSYEKL. The CDR3 spans 19 residues. CDR3 protein: CASSQATPGSGTERETQYF. The CDR3 DNA reads as TGCGCCAGCAGCCAAGCGACTCCGGGGTCCGGGACAGAGAGAGAGACCCAGTACTTC.

V gene TRBV28 combines with J gene TRBJ1-5, with no clear D. The germline V and J ends were trimmed by 3 bases and 7 bases, with 4 bases remaining between them. The CDR3 sequence is 11 residues long. Germline CDR1 and CDR2: MDHEN and SYDVKM. DNA of the CDR3: TGTGCCAGCAGTTTCGGGCAGCCCCAGCATTTT. As protein: CASSFGQPQHF.

This sequence joins TRBV5-1 and TRBJ2-1; 9 positions match TRBD1. V lost 2 bases, J lost 4 bases, and 4 bases stayed unmatched. CDR1 and CDR2 from the germline V gene are SGHRS and YFSETQ. This CDR3 spans 15 amino acids. Here the CDR3 reads CASSLAGQGYNEQFF. CDR3 in DNA: TGCGCCAGCAGCTTAGCGGGACAGGGTTACAATGAGCAGTTCTTC.

This sequence joins TRBV18 and TRBJ2-1, with 8 bases fitting TRBD2. J was trimmed by 4 bases and V by 0 bases; bases with no gene match: 8. The CDR3 covers 17 residues. Germline loops: CDR1 KGHSH, CDR2 LQKENI. This CDR3 reads CASSPPSGITGYNEQFF. The DNA for the CDR3 is TGTGCCAGCTCACCACCTAGCGGGATAACGGGGTACAATGAGCAGTTCTTC.

A few counts support this clone. The chain carries TRBV5-6 and TRBJ2-7; 7 bases align to TRBD2. The CDR3 runs 14 residues. Per germline, CDR1 SGHDT and CDR2 YYEEEE. V shed 3 bases, J shed 0 bases, and the junction held 3 bases outside the gene matches. The CDR3 here is CASSSAGVSYEQYF. The CDR3 region has the DNA TGTGCCAGCAGCTCGGCGGGAGTCTCCTACGAGCAGTACTTC.

This clone showed up just a few times. V is TRBV28 and J is TRBJ1-4; the D gene is possibly TRBD1 (6 bases). Trimming took off 5 bases at V and 4 bases at J, with 14 bases between the two ends. This CDR3 is 15 amino acids long. Germline values: CDR1 MDHEN, CDR2 SYDVKM. The CDR3: CASSPEQGVNEKLFF. The CDR3 DNA reads as TGTGCCAGCAGTCCAGAACAGGGAGTTAATGAAAAACTGTTTTTT.

The rearrangement joins TRBV15 to TRBJ1-1; tentative D call: TRBD1 (6 bases). This CDR3 has 14 amino acids. Germline V lookup: CDR1 LNHNV, CDR2 YYDKDF (reference sequence). Trimming cost V 0 bases and J 11 bases, with 16 bases left between them. The CDR3 nucleotides are TGTGCCACCAGCAGAGATCATAGAAACAGGGCGGCTTTCTTT. Residues: CATSRDHRNRAAFF.

The V and J genes are TRBV27 and TRBJ2-7; the D is unclear. Germline V gives CDR1 MNHEY, CDR2 SMNVEV (reference sequence). Trimming removed 5 bases at V and 3 bases at J, with 8 bases between. CDR3 size: 12 residues. CDR3 sequence (DNA): TGTGCCAGCAGTGGTCCGAGCTACGAGCAGTACTTC. Translated, it gives CASSGPSYEQYF.

This rearrangement joins TRBV4-2 to TRBJ1-2, with TRBD1 identical over 8 bases. There are 13 residues in the CDR3. The germline gives CDR1 LGHNA, CDR2 YNFKEQ. J lost 6 bases, V lost 5 bases, and 5 bases had no gene match. The CDR3 region has the DNA TGTGCCAGCAGCTCGACAGGGGTTGATGGCTACACCTTC. Amino acid sequence: CASSSTGVDGYTF.

The J gene is TRBJ1-1, the V gene TRBV28; 10 bases fit TRBD1. The CDR3 runs to 13 residues. Per germline, CDR1 MDHEN and CDR2 SYDVKM. V shed 8 bases and J 6 bases; nucleotides not matched to a gene: 6. CDR3 in amino acids: CASSGTGVPEAFF. The CDR3, as DNA: TGTGCCAGCTCTGGGACAGGGGTCCCTGAAGCTTTCTTT.

The chain recombines TRBV4-1 with TRBJ2-1; TRBD2 matches 11 bases. The CDR3 extends over 16 amino acids. Germline assignment: CDR1 MGHRA and CDR2 YSYEKL. The junction had 9 bases not matched to a gene; V was cut back by 3 bases and J by 8 bases. CDR3 residues: CASSHLAGGLVDEQFF. CDR3 coding DNA: TGCGCCAGCAGCCATTTAGCGGGAGGGCTGGTGGATGAGCAGTTCTTC.

This clone was seen more than once but under ten times. The chain uses TRBV18 and TRBJ2-7; D is perhaps TRBD1 (5 bases). Trimming took 4 bases from V and 2 from J, leaving 15 bases between them. The CDR3 is made up of 15 amino acids. Germline loops: CDR1 KGHSH, CDR2 LQKENI. CDR3 bases: TGTGCCAGCTCACGACAGAAGGGAAGAGCCTACGAGCAGTACTTC. Amino acids: CASSRQKGRAYEQYF. Looking up the rest from reference TRBV18 and TRBJ2-7 gives the full variable domain: NAGVMQNPRHLVRRRGQEARLRCSPMKGHSHVYWYRQLPEEGLKFMVYLQKENIIDESGMPKERFSAEFPKEGPSILRIQQVVRGDSAAYFCASSRQKGRAYEQYFGPGTRLTVT.

V usage is TRBV9 and J usage is TRBJ2-7, with 9 bases that match TRBD1. The CDR3 consists of 14 residues. V dropped 3 bases and J dropped 3; count of bases not matched to a gene: 4. Germline assignment: CDR1 SGDLS and CDR2 YYNGEE. Here the CDR3 DNA reads TGTGCCAGCAGCGGCGGGACAGGGTTCTACGAGCAGTACTTC. This codes for CASSGGTGFYEQYF.

The rearrangement uses TRBV6-5 and TRBJ2-1; tentatively, D is TRBD1 (6 bases). V was pared by 5 bases and J by 7 bases, with 12 bases between. The CDR3 spans 13 residues. Per the germline V gene, CDR1 is MNHEY and CDR2 is SVGAGI. Written as DNA, the CDR3 is TGTGCCAGCAGTCCTAACAGGGTTAATGAGCAGTTCTTC. This gives the protein CASSPNRVNEQFF.

The V call is TRBV6-1, the J call TRBJ2-7; 8 nucleotides line up with TRBD1. Per germline, CDR1 MNHNS and CDR2 SASEGT. The CDR3 sequence is 15 residues long. Germline trimming cut 6 bases from V and 2 bases from J; bases unmatched to any gene: 9. The CDR3 bases are TGTGCCAGCAGCCCCACCCGGGACAGGCCCTACGAGCAGTACTTC. Its protein is CASSPTRDRPYEQYF.

The chain carries TRBV6-6 and TRBJ2-7, with D possibly matching TRBD2 (6 bases). V lost 6 bases, J lost 0 bases, and 15 bases lay in between. CDR3 length equals 15 residues. Per germline, CDR1 MNHNY and CDR2 SVGAGI (reference sequence). CDR3 DNA sequence: TGTGCCAGCAGCTCCCCTTTCGGGGGCTCCTACGAGCAGTACTTC. Translated: CASSSPFGGSYEQYF.

This chain connects TRBV5-5 to TRBJ2-2; 7 bases are a match to TRBD2. From germline, CDR1 is SGHKS and CDR2 YYEKEE (reference sequence). The CDR3 sequence is 15 residues long. The V gene end was trimmed by 3 bases and the J gene end by 3 bases; junction bases not matched to a gene: 5. The CDR3 reads CASSSRGRDTGELFF. The CDR3 DNA reads as TGTGCCAGCAGCTCCCGGGGGAGGGACACCGGGGAGCTGTTTTTT.

Only a few counts were recorded for this clone. This chain connects TRBV18 to TRBJ2-1, with D tentatively TRBD1 (5 bases). Trimming removed 4 bases at V and 10 bases at J, with 14 bases between. This CDR3 has 13 amino acids. The germline V gene has CDR1 KGHSH and CDR2 LQKENI. CDR3 loop: CASSLLWGWEQFF. The DNA for the CDR3 is TGTGCCAGCTCACTCTTGTGGGGCTGGGAGCAGTTCTTC.

This clone has just one count. The V call is TRBV7-8, the J call TRBJ1-4, with D tentatively TRBD1 (5 bases). The V gene lost 5 bases and the J gene lost 2 bases, with 21 bases spanning the gap. CDR3 size: 18 residues. Germline values: CDR1 SGHVS, CDR2 FQNEAQ. The CDR3 loop is CASSPSGMEGRTNEKLFF. CDR3 coding DNA: TGTGCCAGCAGCCCCTCGGGGATGGAGGGGAGGACTAATGAAAAACTGTTTTTT.

V is TRBV4-1 and J is TRBJ2-7, with 7 positions matching TRBD1. This CDR3 contains 15 residues. The junction had 6 bases not matched to a gene; V was cut back by 3 bases and J by 1 base. Germline assignment: CDR1 MGHRA and CDR2 YSYEKL. CDR3 nucleotide sequence: TGCGCCAGCAGCCAGACCGGGACAGCATCCTACGAGCAGTACTTC. It codes for CASSQTGTASYEQYF.

The CDR3 loop reads CASSFGGGRSYEQYF. The DNA for the CDR3 is TGTGCCAGCAGCTTTGGGGGGGGCCGATCCTACGAGCAGTACTTC. The chain employs TRBV7-9 and TRBJ2-7; D is perhaps TRBD2 (7 bases). V lost 3 bases and J 1 base, leaving 13 bases between the germline ends. This CDR3 contains 15 residues. Germline assignment: CDR1 SEHNR and CDR2 FQNEAQ (reference sequence).

The gene calls are TRBV6-5 and TRBJ2-3; weak D call: TRBD2 (5 bases). The CDR3 is 15 amino acids. CDR1 MNHEY and CDR2 SVGAGI come from the germline V gene. Trimming stripped 8 bases from V and 2 bases from J, with 17 bases between. CDR3 protein: CASRPLNRDTDTQYF. CDR3 in DNA: TGTGCCAGCCGTCCGTTGAACCGGGACACAGATACGCAGTATTTT.

This chain connects TRBV30 to TRBJ2-7; D may be TRBD2 (6 bases). The length of the CDR3 is 14 residues. Per germline, CDR1 GTSNPN and CDR2 SVGIG (reference sequence). V gave up 4 bases and J gave up 2 bases, with 15 bases separating them. Written as DNA, the CDR3 is TGTGCCTGGACTCCCGCCGGGGGAGCCTACGAGCAGTACTTC. This translates into CAWTPAGGAYEQYF.

Here the CDR3 reads CASSNPSGSTGELFF. DNA of the CDR3: TGTGCCAGCAGCAATCCTAGCGGGAGCACCGGGGAGCTGTTTTTT. The chain is built from TRBV21-1 and TRBJ2-2; the DNA was not compared with TRBD2, the D call given in the table. TRBV21-1 represents a pseudogene. This CDR3 spans 15 amino acids.

In its sample, this clone was seen a few times. The V and J genes are TRBV4-1 and TRBJ1-1; D may be TRBD1 (5 bases). CDR3 length equals 14 residues. Between the trimmed V and J ends, which lost 1 base and 6 bases, there was a span of 12 bases. Germline CDR1 MGHRA, CDR2 YSYEKL. CDR3 in DNA: TGCGCCAGCAGCCAAGTGGGCAGGGCTCCTGAAGCTTTCTTT. It translates to CASSQVGRAPEAFF.

The chain joins TRBV23-1 to TRBJ2-7; 9 bases are a match to TRBD1. TRBV23-1 is an open reading frame whose function is uncertain. The V and J ends lost 2 bases and 1 base, in that order; junction bases with no gene match: 3. This CDR3 is built from 15 residues. Here the CDR3 reads CASSQRTGASYEQYF. CDR3 sequence (DNA): TGCGCCAGCAGTCAACGGACAGGGGCATCCTACGAGCAGTACTTC.

This clone occurred once. The rearrangement uses TRBV10-2 and TRBJ2-5, with D perhaps TRBD2 (6 bases). The V gene lost 3 bases and the J gene lost 5 bases, with 10 bases spanning the gap. CDR3 length: 13 residues. CDR1 WSHSY and CDR2 SAAADI come from the germline V gene. The DNA for the CDR3 is TGCGCCAGCAGTGAAACTAGCTGGGAGACCCAGTACTTC. Residues: CASSETSWETQYF.